The sequence of this T cell receptor beta chain was determined in a study of blood T cell repertoires in COVID-19. TCRdb keeps only in-frame clones here, not all; method: immunoSEQ multiplex PCR. The sample carries 250,000 to 300,000 clones, around 89% recorded once. Germline loops: CDR1 SGHTS, CDR2 YDEGEE. Trimming removed 3 bases from V and 2 bases from J; junction bases left unmatched: 13. CDR3 size: 18 residues. The TCR was taken from a woman aged 40 to 50 who had recovered from COVID-19. What was sequenced was peripheral blood. The chain carries TRBV5-8 and TRBJ1-2; 10 bases are shared with TRBD1. This CDR3 is CASSWSPGQGGSNYGYTF. In DNA form, the CDR3 reads TGTGCCAGCAGCTGGTCGCCTGGACAGGGGGGTTCGAACTATGGCTACACCTTC.